Listed below are T cell receptor beta chains from one sample, sequenced in a study of shared clonotypes between healthy human individuals. Sequenced by immunoSEQ multiplex PCR; TCRdb stores in-frame clones only, minus some. The sample consists of about 800,000 clones, 96% of them appearing once. Sequencing was done on a sample of naive CD8+ T cells sorted from blood. The receptors were gathered from a man aged 25 to 40 in good health. Both conserved end residues are part of each CDR3. The D gene is left open where the match is weak. Size is omitted from some rows. Given values are once, few, many or a class for expanded clones.

v_gene: TRBV28
d_gene: NA
abundance: NA
j_gene: TRBJ1-4
CDR3nt: TGTGCCAGCAGTTTTTTCGGGATCAATGAAAAACTGTTTTTT
CDR3aa: CASSFFGINEKLFF

v_gene: TRBV7-8
d_gene: NA
abundance: NA
j_gene: TRBJ2-2
CDR3nt: TGTGCCAGCAGCCCGACTACTTACACCGGGGAGCTGTTTTTT
CDR3aa: CASSPTTYTGELFF

v_gene: TRBV5-6
d_gene: NA
abundance: NA
j_gene: TRBJ1-2
CDR3nt: TGTGCCAGCAGCTTGGGGACAGCCCGGGGCTACACCTTC
CDR3aa: CASSLGTARGYTF

v_gene: TRBV11-3
d_gene: TRBD2
abundance: few
j_gene: TRBJ2-1
CDR3nt: TGTGCCAGCAGCTTAGATTCCACGCTAGCGGGAGCCTTAGAGGACAATGAGCAGTTCTTC
CDR3aa: CASSLDSTLAGALEDNEQFF

v_gene: TRBV6-4
d_gene: TRBD1
abundance: NA
j_gene: TRBJ1-4
CDR3nt: TGTGCCAGCAGCGCGACAGGGGGCCCTAATGAAAAACTGTTTTTT
CDR3aa: CASSATGGPNEKLFF

v_gene: TRBV4-1
d_gene: TRBD1
abundance: once
j_gene: TRBJ2-7
CDR3nt: TGCGCCAGCAGCCCGAGGACAGGCCCCTACGAGCAGTACTTC
CDR3aa: CASSPRTGPYEQYF

v_gene: TRBV15
d_gene: TRBD1
abundance: few
j_gene: TRBJ2-2
CDR3nt: TGTGCCACCAGCAGAGGGGACAGTACCACCGGGGAGCTGTTTTTT
CDR3aa: CATSRGDSTTGELFF

v_gene: TRBV6-5
d_gene: NA
abundance: NA
j_gene: TRBJ2-1
CDR3nt: TGTGCCAGCAGTTACGGGGCAGGGACCTACAATGAGCAGTTCTTC
CDR3aa: CASSYGAGTYNEQFF

v_gene: TRBV4-1
d_gene: TRBD1
abundance: NA
j_gene: TRBJ2-2
CDR3nt: TGCGCCAGCAGCCAAGATCCGGGACAGGGGTCTACCGGGGAGCTGTTTTTT
CDR3aa: CASSQDPGQGSTGELFF

v_gene: TRBV14
d_gene: TRBD2
abundance: NA
j_gene: TRBJ2-1
CDR3nt: TGTGCCAGCACCCTCGGCGGGGGAGAGGTTAGCGGGAATGAGCAGTTCTTC
CDR3aa: CASTLGGGEVSGNEQFF

v_gene: TRBV15
d_gene: TRBD1
abundance: NA
j_gene: TRBJ2-5
CDR3nt: TGTGCCACAACCTTTACAGGGGCGGGAGAGACCCAGTACTTC
CDR3aa: CATTFTGAGETQYF

v_gene: TRBV25-1
d_gene: TRBD1
abundance: NA
j_gene: TRBJ2-1
CDR3nt: TGTGCCAGCGTCAGGGGGCAATTCAGCAATGAGCAGTTCTTC
CDR3aa: CASVRGQFSNEQFF

v_gene: TRBV7-8
d_gene: NA
abundance: NA
j_gene: TRBJ2-7
CDR3nt: TGTGCCAGCAGCTTCGAGGGCGAGCAGTACTTC
CDR3aa: CASSFEGEQYF

v_gene: TRBV7-2
d_gene: TRBD1
abundance: NA
j_gene: TRBJ2-3
CDR3nt: TGTGCCAGCAGCCCGAAAACACAGGGGGCTCGCGCAGATACGCAGTATTTT
CDR3aa: CASSPKTQGARADTQYF

v_gene: TRBV5-3
d_gene: NA
abundance: NA
j_gene: TRBJ1-1
CDR3nt: TGTGCCAGAAGCTTTCAGGGAAAGGAGACTGAAGCTTTCTTT
CDR3aa: CARSFQGKETEAFF

v_gene: TRBV28
d_gene: NA
abundance: NA
j_gene: TRBJ2-2
CDR3nt: TGTGCCAGCAGTTTGAGGCAGGGGGAGCTGTTTTTT
CDR3aa: CASSLRQGELFF

v_gene: TRBV5-1
d_gene: TRBD1
abundance: NA
j_gene: TRBJ2-3
CDR3nt: TGCGCCAGCAGCTTGGAGACAGGGGGCTGGACAGATACGCAGTATTTT
CDR3aa: CASSLETGGWTDTQYF

v_gene: TRBV6-5
d_gene: TRBD1
abundance: NA
j_gene: TRBJ1-4
CDR3nt: TGTGCCAGCGGGACAGGCGAAAAACTGTTTTTT
CDR3aa: CASGTGEKLFF

v_gene: TRBV18
d_gene: NA
abundance: NA
j_gene: TRBJ2-7
CDR3nt: TGTGCCAGCTCACTCGGGACCTCCTACGAGCAGTACTTC
CDR3aa: CASSLGTSYEQYF

v_gene: TRBV5-1
d_gene: NA
abundance: NA
j_gene: TRBJ2-7
CDR3nt: TGCGCCAGCAGCCTCGGGGCGGGGAGTCCCCTCGAGCAGTACTTC
CDR3aa: CASSLGAGSPLEQYF

v_gene: TRBV4-2
d_gene: TRBD2
abundance: NA
j_gene: TRBJ2-1
CDR3nt: TGTGCCAGCAGCCTCCCCGGGACTAGCGGGTTCAGGGAGCAGTTCTTC
CDR3aa: CASSLPGTSGFREQFF

v_gene: TRBV7-8
d_gene: TRBD1
abundance: NA
j_gene: TRBJ2-1
CDR3nt: TGTGCCAGCAGCCCAGCGGACAACAGGGGGTTTTACAATGAGCAGTTCTTC
CDR3aa: CASSPADNRGFYNEQFF

v_gene: TRBV23-1
d_gene: TRBD1
abundance: NA
j_gene: TRBJ2-3
CDR3nt: TGCGCCAGCAGTCTGGGGACAGCTATCACAGATACGCAGTATTTT
CDR3aa: CASSLGTAITDTQYF

v_gene: TRBV2
d_gene: TRBD2
abundance: NA
j_gene: TRBJ2-1
CDR3nt: TGTGCCAGCAGTGAAGATTGGACTAGCGGGGCCCCACACTACAATGAGCAGTTCTTC
CDR3aa: CASSEDWTSGAPHYNEQFF

v_gene: TRBV7-6
d_gene: NA
abundance: NA
j_gene: TRBJ2-3
CDR3nt: TGTGCCAGCAGCTTAATAGACAGTTTCACAGATACGCAGTATTTT
CDR3aa: CASSLIDSFTDTQYF

v_gene: TRBV27
d_gene: NA
abundance: NA
j_gene: TRBJ2-7
CDR3nt: TGTGCCAGCAGTTGGAACGATGGGTACGAGCAGTACTTC
CDR3aa: CASSWNDGYEQYF

v_gene: TRBV2
d_gene: NA
abundance: NA
j_gene: TRBJ2-7
CDR3nt: TGTGCCAGCAGTGTTTTTGGATCCTACGAGCAGTACTTC
CDR3aa: CASSVFGSYEQYF

v_gene: TRBV4-1
d_gene: NA
abundance: NA
j_gene: TRBJ1-1
CDR3nt: TGCGCCAGCAGCCCCCTCGGGACATTTAACACTGAAGCTTTCTTT
CDR3aa: CASSPLGTFNTEAFF

v_gene: TRBV29-1
d_gene: NA
abundance: NA
j_gene: TRBJ2-6
CDR3nt: TGCAGCGTTGGATCCAGGGCTAAAGGGGCCAACGTCCTGACTTTC
CDR3aa: CSVGSRAKGANVLTF

v_gene: TRBV27
d_gene: TRBD2
abundance: NA
j_gene: TRBJ2-1
CDR3nt: TGTGCCAGCAGTTTGGGAGGGGCGTCCTACAATGAGCAGTTCTTC
CDR3aa: CASSLGGASYNEQFF

v_gene: TRBV7-2
d_gene: TRBD2
abundance: NA
j_gene: TRBJ2-7
CDR3nt: TGTGCCAGCAGCTTTAGCCTAGCGGGAGTTTTTTACGAGCAGTACTTC
CDR3aa: CASSFSLAGVFYEQYF

v_gene: TRBV7-9
d_gene: NA
abundance: NA
j_gene: TRBJ1-1
CDR3nt: TGTGCCAGCAGTCCCCGACCCTTCAACACTGAAGCTTTCTTT
CDR3aa: CASSPRPFNTEAFF

v_gene: TRBV27
d_gene: NA
abundance: NA
j_gene: TRBJ2-1
CDR3nt: TGTGCCAGCACCCGAGGAGGGTCCAATGAGCAGTTCTTC
CDR3aa: CASTRGGSNEQFF

v_gene: TRBV2
d_gene: NA
abundance: NA
j_gene: TRBJ1-2
CDR3nt: TGTGCCCCAATCGGGGTTATTAGCTATGGCTACACCTTC
CDR3aa: CAPIGVISYGYTF

v_gene: TRBV18
d_gene: TRBD1
abundance: NA
j_gene: TRBJ2-7
CDR3nt: TGTGCCAGCTCACCGCGGACAGGGTATCTCTACGAGCAGTACTTC
CDR3aa: CASSPRTGYLYEQYF

v_gene: TRBV27
d_gene: TRBD2
abundance: NA
j_gene: TRBJ2-1
CDR3nt: TGTGCCAGCAGTTTATCGACTAGCGGGAGTTCCTATGAGCAGTTCTTC
CDR3aa: CASSLSTSGSSYEQFF

v_gene: TRBV2
d_gene: NA
abundance: NA
j_gene: TRBJ2-2
CDR3nt: TGTGCCAGCCTCCGGGGGCTCACCGGGGAGCTGTTTTTT
CDR3aa: CASLRGLTGELFF

v_gene: TRBV5-1
d_gene: NA
abundance: NA
j_gene: TRBJ1-5
CDR3nt: TGCGCCAGCAGCCTACAGGGCGACGGTCAGCCCCAGCATTTT
CDR3aa: CASSLQGDGQPQHF

v_gene: TRBV19
d_gene: TRBD2
abundance: NA
j_gene: TRBJ2-1
CDR3nt: TGTGCCAGTAGTATTTCCCTAGCGGGAGTGAATGAGCAGTTCTTC
CDR3aa: CASSISLAGVNEQFF

v_gene: TRBV11-2
d_gene: NA
abundance: NA
j_gene: TRBJ2-3
CDR3nt: TGTGCCAGCAGCTTCCCGAACACAGGGGAGGAGAGCACAGATACGCAGTATTTT
CDR3aa: CASSFPNTGEESTDTQYF

v_gene: TRBV30
d_gene: TRBD1
abundance: NA
j_gene: TRBJ2-7
CDR3nt: TGTGCCTGGAGCGACCGCCCGGGACAGCTCTCCTACGAGCAGTACTTC
CDR3aa: CAWSDRPGQLSYEQYF

v_gene: TRBV2
d_gene: NA
abundance: NA
j_gene: TRBJ2-5
CDR3nt: TGTGCCAGCATCGTGGGGGAGTATGATCTTGAGACCCAGTACTTC
CDR3aa: CASIVGEYDLETQYF

v_gene: TRBV7-9
d_gene: TRBD2
abundance: NA
j_gene: TRBJ2-1
CDR3nt: TGTGCCAGCAGGCCTCCGGGACTAGCGGTTAATGAGCAGTTCTTC
CDR3aa: CASRPPGLAVNEQFF

v_gene: TRBV5-1
d_gene: NA
abundance: NA
j_gene: TRBJ2-7
CDR3nt: TGCGCCAGCAGGGATTCCTACGAGCAGTACTTC
CDR3aa: CASRDSYEQYF

v_gene: TRBV23-1
d_gene: NA
abundance: NA
j_gene: TRBJ2-4
CDR3nt: TGCGCCAGCAGTCAACCAAACAGGGCCAAAAACATTCAGTACTTC
CDR3aa: CASSQPNRAKNIQYF

v_gene: TRBV10-3
d_gene: NA
abundance: NA
j_gene: TRBJ2-7
CDR3nt: TGTGCCATCAGTGAGCAGGACAGATTCTACGAGCAGTACTTC
CDR3aa: CAISEQDRFYEQYF

v_gene: TRBV5-1
d_gene: NA
abundance: NA
j_gene: TRBJ2-1
CDR3nt: TGCGCCAGCAGCCCGGGGCCGGGTATGGAGCAGTTCTTC
CDR3aa: CASSPGPGMEQFF

v_gene: TRBV30
d_gene: NA
abundance: NA
j_gene: TRBJ2-7
CDR3nt: TGTGCCTGGAGTGTGGACCGCTACGAGCAGTACTTC
CDR3aa: CAWSVDRYEQYF

v_gene: TRBV19
d_gene: NA
abundance: NA
j_gene: TRBJ2-7
CDR3nt: TGTGCCAGTAGTATTCTCGGGGGACTGGGGCGGTACGAGCAGTACTTC
CDR3aa: CASSILGGLGRYEQYF

v_gene: TRBV15
d_gene: NA
abundance: once
j_gene: TRBJ1-2
CDR3nt: TGTGCCACCAGCAGAGATGCGAAAGCTAACTATGGCTACACCTTC
CDR3aa: CATSRDAKANYGYTF

v_gene: TRBV15
d_gene: NA
abundance: NA
j_gene: TRBJ2-7
CDR3nt: TGTGCCACCAGCAGAGCTCAGAGAAAATACGAGCAGTACTTC
CDR3aa: CATSRAQRKYEQYF

v_gene: TRBV27
d_gene: TRBD2
abundance: NA
j_gene: TRBJ2-3
CDR3nt: TGTGCCAGCAGTTTGGCGGGAGGGGCAGATACGCAGTATTTT
CDR3aa: CASSLAGGADTQYF

v_gene: TRBV13
d_gene: TRBD2
abundance: NA
j_gene: TRBJ2-1
CDR3nt: TGTGCCAGCAGCTTAGGGCTAGCGGGGCACAATGAGCAGTTCTTC
CDR3aa: CASSLGLAGHNEQFF

v_gene: TRBV27
d_gene: TRBD1
abundance: NA
j_gene: TRBJ2-2
CDR3nt: TGTGCCACCGGATCCGGGACAGGGATCACCGGGGAGCTGTTTTTT
CDR3aa: CATGSGTGITGELFF

v_gene: TRBV5-1
d_gene: NA
abundance: NA
j_gene: TRBJ2-3
CDR3nt: TGCGCCAGCAGCTTGATTGCCGCGGGCCGCACAGATACGCAGTATTTT
CDR3aa: CASSLIAAGRTDTQYF

v_gene: TRBV5-5
d_gene: TRBD1
abundance: NA
j_gene: TRBJ2-7
CDR3nt: TGTGCCAGCACCTGGGGGACAGAGCAACAGGGCCCCTTAACGAACTTC
CDR3aa: CASTWGTEQQGPLTNF

v_gene: TRBV4-1
d_gene: NA
abundance: NA
j_gene: TRBJ2-1
CDR3nt: TGCGCCAGCAGCCAAGCGTGGCAGGGGCTTTACAATGAGCAGTTCTTC
CDR3aa: CASSQAWQGLYNEQFF

v_gene: TRBV5-1
d_gene: NA
abundance: NA
j_gene: TRBJ2-5
CDR3nt: TGCGCCAGCAGCTCGGGGGACATCCAAGAGACCCAGTACTTC
CDR3aa: CASSSGDIQETQYF

v_gene: TRBV29-1
d_gene: NA
abundance: NA
j_gene: TRBJ2-7
CDR3nt: TGCAGCGTTGGTCCCCTTGGAACCTACGAGCAGTACTTC
CDR3aa: CSVGPLGTYEQYF

v_gene: TRBV5-5
d_gene: TRBD2
abundance: NA
j_gene: TRBJ2-1
CDR3nt: TGTGCCAGCAGCTCGCCCGATGGACTAGCGCCATACAATGAGCAGTTCTTC
CDR3aa: CASSSPDGLAPYNEQFF